This is a list of T cell receptor beta chains from one sample in a study of blood T cell repertoires in COVID-19. The protocol was immunoSEQ multiplex PCR, while the TCRdb copy is restricted to in-frame clones and leaves out a portion. Of some 170,000 clones in the sample, more than 80% were seen once. Source material: peripheral blood. These TCRs come from a woman aged 55-70 years with COVID-19, enrolled during active disease. The CDR3 runs from the conserved cysteine through the conserved F or W. The D gene is left open where the match is weak.

d_call	v_call	j_call	cdr3_length	cdr3_nt	cdr3_aa
.	TRBV7-2	TRBJ2-2	14	TGTGCCAGCAGCTCGTCTAGTGCCACCGGGGAGCTGTTTTTT	CASSSSSATGELFF
.	TRBV25-1	TRBJ2-2	16	TGTGCCAGCAGCCCCTCATCCGGGACAAACACCGGGGAGCTGTTTTTT	CASSPSSGTNTGELFF
TRBD1	TRBV5-4	TRBJ1-2	14	TGTGCCAGCAGCGCCGACCCCAGGGGGCAGGGCTACACCTTC	CASSADPRGQGYTF
.	TRBV19	TRBJ1-1	16	TGTGCCAGTAGTATAGATGGGGCGGGGAGGGGCACTGAAGCTTTCTTT	CASSIDGAGRGTEAFF
.	TRBV7-2	TRBJ1-5	14	TGTGCCAGCACCCTGGGCTATAGCAATCAGCCCCAGCATTTT	CASTLGYSNQPQHF
TRBD1	TRBV11-2	TRBJ1-4	17	TGTGCCAGCAGCGCCCGGGACAGGGTTTTGGCTAATGAAAAACTGTTTTTT	CASSARDRVLANEKLFF
TRBD1	TRBV2	TRBJ1-6	15	TGTGCCAGCAGTGAAGTCCGACAGGGTGAGTCACCCCTCCACTTT	CASSEVRQGESPLHF
TRBD2	TRBV7-9	TRBJ2-3	17	TGTGCCAGCAGTCCAATGGGACTAGCGGGTAACACAGATACGCAGTATTTT	CASSPMGLAGNTDTQYF
TRBD1	TRBV11-3	TRBJ1-2	13	TGTGCCAGCAGCGGAAAAAGGGGGCTAAGCTACACCTTC	CASSGKRGLSYTF
.	TRBV5-4	TRBJ2-7	13	TGTGCCAGCAGCTTGAGGGGCTCCTACGAGCAGTACTTC	CASSLRGSYEQYF